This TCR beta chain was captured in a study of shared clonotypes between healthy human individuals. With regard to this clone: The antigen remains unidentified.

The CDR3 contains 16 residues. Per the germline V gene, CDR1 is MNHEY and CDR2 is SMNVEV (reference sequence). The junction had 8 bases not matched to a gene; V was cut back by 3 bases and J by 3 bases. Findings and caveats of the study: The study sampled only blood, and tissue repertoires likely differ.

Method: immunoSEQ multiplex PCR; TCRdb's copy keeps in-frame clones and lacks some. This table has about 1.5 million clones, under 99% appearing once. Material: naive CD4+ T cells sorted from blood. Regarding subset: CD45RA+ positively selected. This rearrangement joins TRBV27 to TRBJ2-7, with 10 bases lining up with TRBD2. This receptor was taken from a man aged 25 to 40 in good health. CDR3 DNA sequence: TGTGCCAGCAGTTTGGGGCTGGGACTAGCGATCTACGAGCAGTACTTC. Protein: CASSLGLGLAIYEQYF.